The clone carrying this T cell receptor (beta chain) was recorded a few times. Its matching antigen is unknown. Treatment specified: 10-day PBMC culture with coronavirus spike peptide pools or control peptides (ViraFEST assay). From the unexposed donor, CD4+ T cells were collected ahead of the COVID-19 pandemic (2011-2018). This CDR3 region has 13 residues. The germline V and J ends were trimmed by 4 bases and 6 bases, with 11 bases remaining between them. Germline loops: CDR1 KGHDR, CDR2 SFDVKD. The data were obtained in a study of vaccination and CD4 T cells after COVID-19. Oncomine TCR Beta short-read sequencing was applied to DNA from cultured CD4+ T cells. TCRdb independently ran MiXCR on the PCR reads; one entry per CDR3 protein. The sample records under 6,500 distinct CDR3 sequences, roughly 44% being singletons.

The source of this sequence is a human donor in good health. The rearrangement links TRBV24-1 to TRBJ2-5; TRBD1 or TRBD2 may be the D gene (7 bases each). Sequenced: CD4+ T cells from blood, cultured in vitro. The CDR3 reads CATSDQGGKTQYF. Written as DNA, the CDR3 is TGTGCCACCAGTGACCAGGGGGGGAAGACCCAGTACTTC.